Many counts were recorded for the clone carrying this T cell receptor (beta chain). Its antigen is as yet unknown. The CDR3 spans 17 residues. Trimming took off 2 bases at V and 2 bases at J, with 18 bases between the two ends. Per germline, CDR1 MGHRA and CDR2 YSYEKL. This specimen belongs to a study of T cells after yellow fever vaccination. General observations from the study: Booster samples showed a return of most primary-vaccination clones (roughly 96% CD4, about 85% CD8).

TCRdb used MiXCR to reprocess the 5' RACE reads, holding one entry per CDR3 protein. The sample includes a few hundred thousand distinct CDR3 sequences, almost 4% of them seen just once. This TCR came from a man between 18 and 35 years old who received the YFV17D yellow fever vaccine. The sequences come from PBMCs, collected 5 days after the yellow fever booster vaccination. This chain uses TRBV4-1 with TRBJ2-5; tentatively, D is TRBD2 (7 bases). The CDR3: CASSQPWGLAAQETQYF. The CDR3 bases are TGCGCCAGCAGCCAACCCTGGGGGCTAGCGGCTCAAGAGACCCAGTACTTC.